The rows below give T cell receptor beta chains drawn from one sample of a study of blood T cell repertoires in COVID-19. Here immunoSEQ multiplex PCR was the method, and the copy in TCRdb shows in-frame clones only, minus some. This sample has about 170,000 clones, with about nine tenths found just once. Sequencing was carried out using peripheral blood. All receptors come from a man aged 60 to 69 with acute or convalescent COVID-19. The CDR3 runs from the conserved cysteine through the conserved F or W. D genes are given only for firm matches. Some rows mark clone size as missing; the rest say once, few, many or name a class of expanded clone.

V gene,clone size,D gene,J gene,CDR3 protein,CDR3 DNA
TRBV24-1,NA,NA,TRBJ1-2,CATSDSYGYGNYGYTF,TGTGCCACCAGTGATTCGTACGGTTACGGTAACTATGGCTACACCTTC
TRBV5-1,once,TRBD2,TRBJ2-3,CASGREGTDTQYF,TGCGCCAGCGGGAGGGAGGGCACAGATACGCAGTATTTT
TRBV7-6,NA,NA,TRBJ2-1,CASSREPSYNEQFF,TGTGCCAGCAGCAGAGAGCCCTCCTACAATGAGCAGTTCTTC
TRBV5-4,NA,TRBD2,TRBJ2-5,CASSLGGGADTSRTQYF,TGTGCCAGCAGCTTAGGCGGGGGGGCTGATACCTCCAGGACCCAGTACTTC
TRBV7-8,NA,TRBD1,TRBJ1-2,CASSLGQAAGGYTF,TGTGCCAGCAGCTTGGGACAGGCAGCGGGGGGCTACACCTTC
TRBV20-1,NA,TRBD2,TRBJ2-3,CSASPAASGAPDTQYF,TGCAGTGCTAGTCCCGCTGCTAGCGGGGCCCCAGATACGCAGTATTTT
TRBV29-1,NA,TRBD1,TRBJ2-6,CSVEDRQGAFISGANVLTF,TGCAGCGTTGAAGATCGACAGGGGGCGTTTATTTCTGGGGCCAACGTCCTGACTTTC
TRBV2,NA,NA,TRBJ1-1,CASLLLRAAPAEAFF,TGTGCCAGCCTCCTCCTCAGGGCAGCCCCTGCTGAAGCTTTCTTT
TRBV6-2/TRBV6-3,NA,TRBD2,TRBJ2-2,CASSYPGLAGNTGELFF,TGTGCCAGCAGTTACCCCGGACTAGCGGGGAACACCGGGGAGCTGTTTTTT
TRBV25-1,NA,NA,TRBJ2-2,CASSERNEGTGELFF,TGTGCCAGCAGTGAACGAAACGAGGGCACCGGGGAGCTGTTTTTT
TRBV6-1,NA,TRBD1,TRBJ1-1,CASSEDRGRTEAFF,TGTGCCAGCAGTGAAGACAGGGGTCGGACTGAAGCTTTCTTT
TRBV6-6,NA,TRBD1,TRBJ1-1,CASSRDRGVTEAFF,TGTGCCAGCAGCCGCGACAGGGGGGTCACTGAAGCTTTCTTT
TRBV19,NA,NA,TRBJ1-1,CASRPTPNTEAFF,TGTGCCAGTAGACCTACCCCGAACACTGAAGCTTTCTTT
TRBV19,NA,NA,TRBJ2-1,CASSSGHRSSYNEQFF,TGTGCCAGTAGTTCGGGACACCGGAGCTCCTACAATGAGCAGTTCTTC
TRBV5-1,NA,TRBD1,TRBJ2-3,CASSLRQGTDTQYF,TGCGCCAGCAGCTTGAGACAGGGTACAGATACGCAGTATTTT
TRBV7-8,NA,TRBD1,TRBJ1-5,CASSFTGQGNNQPQHF,TGTGCCAGCAGCTTCACGGGACAGGGGAACAATCAGCCCCAGCATTTT
TRBV18,NA,TRBD1,TRBJ1-1,CASSPTGGNTEAFF,TGTGCCAGCTCACCGACAGGGGGAAACACTGAAGCTTTCTTT
TRBV5-4,once,TRBD1,TRBJ2-3,CASSLGEWTGRTDTQYF,TGTGCCAGCAGCCTTGGGGAGTGGACAGGGAGAACAGATACGCAGTATTTT
TRBV30,once,TRBD1,TRBJ1-2,CAWADREYGYTF,TGTGCCTGGGCGGACAGGGAATATGGCTACACCTTC
TRBV6-5,NA,TRBD1,TRBJ2-4,CASSRGTGKNIQYF,TGTGCCAGCAGCCGGGGGACAGGAAAAAACATTCAGTACTTC
TRBV27,few,TRBD1,TRBJ1-2,CASSRTGLNNYGYTF,TGTGCCAGCAGTCGGACAGGGCTCAATAACTATGGCTACACCTTC
TRBV11-2,NA,NA,TRBJ1-2,CASSSNLHFGYTF,TGTGCCAGCAGCTCCAATCTGCACTTTGGCTACACCTTC
TRBV10-3,few,NA,TRBJ2-3,CAISEGAADTQYF,TGTGCCATCAGTGAGGGGGCAGCAGATACGCAGTATTTT